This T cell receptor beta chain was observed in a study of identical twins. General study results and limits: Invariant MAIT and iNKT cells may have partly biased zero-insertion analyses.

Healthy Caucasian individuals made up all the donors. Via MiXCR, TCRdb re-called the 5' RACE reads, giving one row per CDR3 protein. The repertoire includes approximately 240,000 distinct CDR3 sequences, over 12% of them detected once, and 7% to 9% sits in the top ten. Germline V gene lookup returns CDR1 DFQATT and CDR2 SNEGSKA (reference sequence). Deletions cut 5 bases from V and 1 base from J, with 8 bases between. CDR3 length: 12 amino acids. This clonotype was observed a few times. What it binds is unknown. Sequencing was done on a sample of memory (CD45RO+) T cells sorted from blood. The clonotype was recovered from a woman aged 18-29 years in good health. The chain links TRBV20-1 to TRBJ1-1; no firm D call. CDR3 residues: CSAEGGNTEAFF. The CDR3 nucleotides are TGCAGTGCTGAGGGAGGGAACACTGAAGCTTTCTTT.